Listed below are T cell receptor beta chains from one sample, sequenced in a study of T cell repertoires in cytomegalovirus infection. TCRdb analysed the reads with MiXCR anew, one entry per CDR3 protein. The table records 300,000 to 400,000 distinct CDR3 sequences, approximately 18% of them present only once. The specimen was PBMCs. The receptors were sampled from a human donor in good health (CMV status not recorded). Some clones in this sample may be carry-over from other donors' samples. The CDR3 runs from the conserved cysteine through the conserved F or W. The D gene is left open where the match is weak. Rows may omit the clone size; those that give it use once, few, many or a size class.

size | J | length | D | V | DNA | CDR3
few | TRBJ2-4 | 16 | . | TRBV6-6 | TGTGCCAGCACATACGACAGGCCACTTACCAAAAACATTCAGTACTTC | CASTYDRPLTKNIQYF
few | TRBJ2-7 | 15 | TRBD2 | TRBV7-8 | TGTGCCAGCAGCTCGCCGGGACTAGCGGTCCACGAGCAGTACTTC | CASSSPGLAVHEQYF
. | TRBJ2-2 | 13 | . | TRBV6-5 | TGTGCCACCCAGGGTTTGAACACCGGGGAGCTGTTTTTT | CATQGLNTGELFF
many | TRBJ1-5 | 14 | . | TRBV11-2 | TGTGCCAGCAGCTTAGAGCCAAGAGATCAGCCCCAGCATTTT | CASSLEPRDQPQHF
few | TRBJ1-1 | 15 | . | TRBV27 | TGTGCCAGCAGCCTAAGGGGCTACATGAACACTGAAGCTTTCTTT | CASSLRGYMNTEAFF
. | TRBJ1-2 | 14 | . | TRBV6-2/TRBV6-3 | TGTGCCAGCAGTTTCGGAGGGACCCACTATGGCTACACCTTC | CASSFGGTHYGYTF
. | TRBJ2-1 | 12 | . | TRBV3-1 | TGTGCCAGCAGCCCCTCGGATTCTGAGCAGTTCTTC | CASSPSDSEQFF
few | TRBJ1-6 | 15 | . | TRBV12-3/TRBV12-4 | TGTGCCACCCGGGACCGGGCCTTCGATAATTCACCCCTCCACTTT | CATRDRAFDNSPLHF
few | TRBJ1-1 | 16 | . | TRBV14 | TGTGCCAGCAGCCAAGTAGTGAGGACAGACCACACTGAAGCTTTCTTT | CASSQVVRTDHTEAFF
. | TRBJ1-1 | 14 | . | TRBV5-1 | TGCGCCAGCAGTTACGGGGGCAGGGGCACTGAAGCTTTCTTT | CASSYGGRGTEAFF
many | TRBJ1-2 | 15 | TRBD1 | TRBV7-8 | TGTGCCAGCAGCTTAGCGGGGACAGGGGGGAATGGCTACACCTTC | CASSLAGTGGNGYTF
. | TRBJ2-2 | 15 | TRBD2 | TRBV20-1 | TGCAGTGCTAGTGCGTCCGACGGGGGGGCCGGGGAGCTGTTTTTT | CSASASDGGAGELFF
few | TRBJ2-1 | 14 | TRBD1 | TRBV7-8 | TGTGCCAGCAGCGTGGGACAGTCCTTTAATGAGCAGTTCTTC | CASSVGQSFNEQFF
few | TRBJ2-5 | 12 | . | TRBV28 | TGTGCCAGTGGGTACTCCCAAGAGACCCAGTACTTC | CASGYSQETQYF
. | TRBJ2-7 | 15 | TRBD2 | TRBV7-9 | TGTGCCAGCAGCCTCCGGACTAGCGGGAGCGACGAGCAGTACTTC | CASSLRTSGSDEQYF
. | TRBJ2-1 | 14 | . | TRBV4-3 | TGCGCCAGCAGCCAAGGTCGGGACTACAATGAGCAGTTCTTC | CASSQGRDYNEQFF
. | TRBJ1-6 | 17 | . | TRBV19 | TGTGCCAGTAGTTCAGGGAACTTTGGCTCCTATAATTCACCCCTCCACTTT | CASSSGNFGSYNSPLHF
many | TRBJ1-5 | 15 | . | TRBV7-2 | TGTGCCAGCAGCCCAGGGGCAAATTTCGGTCAGCCCCAGCATTTT | CASSPGANFGQPQHF
many | TRBJ1-5 | 14 | TRBD1 | TRBV7-2 | TGTGCCAGCAGCTATACAGGGGGGAATCAGCCCCAGCATTTT | CASSYTGGNQPQHF
. | TRBJ1-6 | 16 | TRBD1 | TRBV4-3 | TGCGCCAGCAGCCAGGCTACCGGGACAGGGCATGGTCCCCTCCACTTT | CASSQATGTGHGPLHF
few | TRBJ2-1 | 11 | . | TRBV29-1 | TGCAGCATCCCACCGAACCATGAGCAGTTCTTC | CSIPPNHEQFF
. | TRBJ2-5 | 14 | TRBD2 | TRBV7-2 | TGTGCCAGCAGCCCCGGGACTAGGTGGGAGACCCAGTACTTC | CASSPGTRWETQYF
. | TRBJ1-1 | 15 | . | TRBV11-3 | TGTGCCAGCAGCTTAGGTGCGGGGGCGGACACTGAAGCTTTCTTT | CASSLGAGADTEAFF
. | TRBJ2-2 | 16 | TRBD2 | TRBV12-3/TRBV12-4 | TGTGCCAGCAGCCCTCGACTAGCGGGAATTGTCGGGGAGCTGTTTTTT | CASSPRLAGIVGELFF
. | TRBJ2-3 | 15 | . | TRBV27 | TGTGCCAGCAGTTTACCCGGGGCTAGCACAGATACGCAGTATTTT | CASSLPGASTDTQYF
. | TRBJ2-1 | 13 | TRBD2 | TRBV5-1 | TGCGCCAGCGGACTAGGAGGGTACAATGAGCAGTTCTTC | CASGLGGYNEQFF
many | TRBJ2-7 | 15 | TRBD1 | TRBV7-8 | TGTGCCAGCAGCTCCACAGGGGGCACAGGCTACGAGCAGTACTTC | CASSSTGGTGYEQYF
. | TRBJ2-1 | 15 | TRBD1 | TRBV7-9 | TGTGCCGTCATAGGGGGGGACAGGGCCCCCAATGAGCAGTTCTTC | CAVIGGDRAPNEQFF